These 10 T cell receptor beta chains were sequenced from one sample in a study of siplizumab effects on memory and regulatory T cells. These receptors have no identified antigens. Coculturing was carried out on the mixed lymphocyte reaction cells. It lasted roughly 6 days and was done at 37°C. Clones were sequenced by immunoSEQ multiplex PCR, and TCRdb holds only the in-frame ones, with some missing. The sample yields fewer than 8,500 clones, 36% seen once. Material for sequencing was CFSE-low (dividing) CD8+ T cells sorted from an allogeneic mixed lymphocyte reaction. Receptors were obtained from a human donor in good health; the cells came from an allogeneic mixed lymphocyte reaction.

By share, this clone counts as medium-sized. This rearrangement joins TRBV4-1 to TRBJ2-7; TRBD2 aligns across 13 bases. The CDR3 runs to 17 residues. Unmatched junction bases numbered 6, after V lost 2 bases and J lost 2 bases. Germline-derived CDR1 and CDR2 are MGHRA and YSYEKL. The CDR3 DNA sequence: TGCGCCAGCAGCCAAATCTTCGGGACTAGCGGGACCTACGAGCAGTACTTC. Translation: CASSQIFGTSGTYEQYF.

This clone was detected only once. J is TRBJ2-5 and V is TRBV9; 8 nucleotides match TRBD2. Looked up from germline, CDR1 is SGDLS and CDR2 is YYNGEE. Trimming removed 0 bases from V and 0 bases from J; junction bases left unmatched: 4. This CDR3 is 16 amino acids long. The CDR3 spells CASSVELAAYQETQYF. The DNA of the CDR3 is TGTGCCAGCAGCGTAGAACTAGCGGCCTACCAAGAGACCCAGTACTTC.

The J gene is TRBJ1-1, the V gene TRBV19; TRBD1 matches 7 bases. The germline gives CDR1 LNHDA, CDR2 SQIVND (reference sequence). The CDR3 sequence is 12 residues long. V was clipped by 8 bases and J by 8 bases; unmatched bases: 8. The CDR3 sequence: CASSWTGVEAFF. The CDR3 DNA follows: TGTGCCAGTTCTTGGACAGGCGTAGAAGCTTTCTTT.

This sequence joins TRBV29-1 and TRBJ2-2; D gene ambiguous. The CDR3 consists of 11 residues. Germline V lookup: CDR1 SQVTM, CDR2 ANQGSEA. The V end was cut by 5 bases, the J end by 3 bases, with 4 bases between. The CDR3 protein is CSVLHTGELFF. The CDR3 coding sequence is TGCAGCGTTCTGCACACCGGGGAGCTGTTTTTT.

This chain uses TRBV30 with TRBJ2-2, with unresolved D. V was trimmed by 0 bases and J by 7 bases, leaving 6 bases between them. The CDR3 has 12 residues. Per the germline V gene, CDR1 is GTSNPN and CDR2 is SVGIG (reference sequence). The CDR3 spells CAWSVGIGELFF. DNA for the CDR3: TGTGCCTGGAGTGTGGGAATCGGGGAGCTGTTTTTT.

This clone has a handful of counts. The V and J genes are TRBV7-8 and TRBJ2-7; D ambiguous. V was cut by 10 bases and J by 0 bases, with 10 bases left in between. Germline loops: CDR1 SGHVS, CDR2 FQNEAQ. The CDR3 length is 12 residues. CDR3 in amino acids: CATGRSSYEQYF. The CDR3 nucleotides are TGTGCCACCGGAAGGAGCTCCTACGAGCAGTACTTC.

This clone was seen at least ten times. The V and J genes are TRBV9 and TRBJ2-7; 7 bases are a match to TRBD2. Per germline, CDR1 SGDLS and CDR2 YYNGEE. The trim removed 5 bases at V and 3 bases at J, leaving 2 bases unmatched. The CDR3 has 12 residues. CDR3 loop: CASSGGSYEQYF. CDR3 sequence (DNA): TGTGCCAGCAGTGGCGGGAGCTACGAGCAGTACTTC.

The chain carries TRBV4-1 and TRBJ2-1, with no clear D. The germline CDR1 and CDR2 sequences are MGHRA and YSYEKL. This CDR3 contains 14 residues. V was cut by 1 base and J by 8 bases, with 12 bases left in between. CDR3 coding DNA: TGCGCCAGCAGCCAAGTTGCAAGGGCCGATGAGCAGTTCTTC. Translation: CASSQVARADEQFF.

There are a few counts of this clone. The chain is built from TRBV4-3 and TRBJ2-3; TRBD2 matches at 15 bases. There are 18 residues in the CDR3. With 0 bases clipped from V and 2 bases from J, the junction kept 3 bases outside the gene matches. Germline loops: CDR1 LGHNA, CDR2 YSLEER. CDR3 protein: CASSQEGLAGGPTDTQYF. The CDR3 DNA reads TGCGCCAGCAGCCAAGAAGGACTAGCGGGAGGGCCCACAGATACGCAGTATTTT.

This clone rates as medium-sized. The chain recombines TRBV19 with TRBJ1-1, with D hard to call. Germline V gene sequence: CDR1 LNHDA, CDR2 SQIVND (reference sequence). This CDR3 has 13 amino acids. The V end lost 1 base, the J end lost 1 base, and 4 bases lay between the germline ends. CDR3 sequence: CASSIVQNTEAFF. In DNA, the CDR3 is TGTGCCAGTAGTATAGTTCAGAACACTGAAGCTTTCTTT.